Shown below are 24 T cell receptor beta chains from a single sample sequenced in a study of human T cells and chemical hapten exposure. Time point defined: pre-sensitization, week 0. Treatment defined: therapeutic diphenylcyclopropenone sensitization with weekly scalp DPC. TCRdb re-called the RACE reads with MiXCR, one entry per CDR3 protein. Counted here are about 90,000 distinct CDR3 sequences, about 8% occurring once; the ten biggest clones make up just over 2.5%. Sequencing used whole blood, obtained in connection with sensitization to the hapten diphenylcyclopropenone (DPC). The receptors come from a man in his forties with alopecia areata. Some clones in this sample may be carry-over from other donors' samples.

At least ten counts were recorded for this clonotype. The chain joins TRBV20-1 to TRBJ1-6; D may be TRBD1 (5 bases). The length of the CDR3 is 16 residues. The V end lost 1 base, the J end lost 3 bases, and 13 bases lay between the germline ends. Germline-derived CDR1 and CDR2 are DFQATT and SNEGSKA (reference sequence). The CDR3 DNA is TGCAGTGCTAGAGCTTCGGGGGGTATCTATAATTCACCCCTCCACTTT. Encoded protein: CSARASGGIYNSPLHF.

This clonotype was seen a handful of times. The chain carries TRBV29-1 and TRBJ1-1; D unclear. The V gene lost 4 bases and the J gene lost 0 bases, with 9 bases spanning the gap. Germline V gives CDR1 SQVTM, CDR2 ANQGSEA. The CDR3 is 13 amino acids. The CDR3, as DNA: TGCAGCGTTGGTTCAAAGATGAACACTGAAGCTTTCTTT. Amino acid sequence: CSVGSKMNTEAFF.

J is TRBJ2-3 and V is TRBV29-1, with 8 bases lining up with TRBD2. The trim removed 2 bases at V and 0 bases at J, leaving 4 bases unmatched. The CDR3 is made up of 15 amino acids. CDR1 and CDR2 from the germline V gene are SQVTM and ANQGSEA. The CDR3 region is CSVERSSGSTDTQYF. CDR3 in DNA: TGCAGCGTTGAAAGGTCTAGCGGGAGCACAGATACGCAGTATTTT.

This clonotype was observed a handful of times. The CDR3 nucleotides are TGTGCCAGCAGTTACTACCCCGACCAGACAGATACGCAGTATTTT. This encodes CASSYYPDQTDTQYF. This chain links TRBV6-5 with TRBJ2-3; D is unresolved. Germline V gene lookup returns CDR1 MNHEY and CDR2 SVGAGI. The V and J ends lost 1 base and 3 bases respectively, with 11 bases between them. This CDR3 is built from 15 residues.

The chain joins TRBV6-5 to TRBJ1-3; 8 bases map to TRBD1. V lost 2 bases to trimming and J lost 4 bases; unmatched junction nucleotides: 10. The CDR3 extends over 17 amino acids. CDR1 is MNHEY, CDR2 SVGAGI, per germline. The CDR3 protein is CASSYRDRGVGGNTIYF. In DNA form, the CDR3 reads TGTGCCAGCAGTTACCGTGACAGGGGAGTAGGCGGAAACACCATATATTTT.

J is TRBJ2-1 and V is TRBV7-2; perhaps D is TRBD1 or TRBD2 (5 bases each). Germline V lookup: CDR1 SGHTA, CDR2 FQGNSA. Deletions cut 5 bases from V and 9 bases from J, with 11 bases between. The CDR3 loop spans 12 amino acids. DNA for the CDR3: TGTGCCAGCAGCCGGTCGAGGGGTGAGCAGTTCTTC. Translated: CASSRSRGEQFF.

The V gene is TRBV20-1, the J gene TRBJ2-3; a possible D gene is TRBD1 (5 bases). Germline CDR1 and CDR2: DFQATT and SNEGSKA (reference sequence). The V gene lost 4 bases and the J gene lost 2 bases, with 13 bases spanning the gap. This CDR3 region has 14 residues. The CDR3 sequence: CSANLQEPTDTQYF. Written as DNA, the CDR3 is TGCAGTGCTAACCTACAGGAACCCACAGATACGCAGTATTTT.

V usage is TRBV12-5 and J usage is TRBJ1-1; D call uncertain. V was clipped by 1 base and J by 1 base, with 4 bases between them. The germline gives CDR1 LGHNT, CDR2 FRNRAP. The CDR3 spans 13 residues. The CDR3 region has the DNA TGTGCTAGTGGTTTGGAGGGGAACACTGAAGCTTTCTTT. It specifies CASGLEGNTEAFF.

The V call is TRBV14, the J call TRBJ1-1; D remains unclear. V was trimmed by 1 base and J by 10 bases, leaving 10 bases between them. CDR1 is SGHDN and CDR2 is FVKESK in the germline V gene. The CDR3 is 12 residues long. CDR3 in amino acids: CASSQGRIAAFF. The CDR3 DNA sequence: TGTGCCAGCAGCCAAGGGAGGATTGCAGCTTTCTTT.

In this sample, this clonotype turned up many times. This chain joins TRBV7-8 and TRBJ2-5; 10 nucleotides align to TRBD2. V was pared by 2 bases and J by 5 bases, with 8 bases of the junction left unmatched. Germline V gene data show CDR1 as SGHVS and CDR2 as FQNEAQ. CDR3 length equals 16 residues. Here the CDR3 reads CASSLRVSSGSETQYF. The DNA for the CDR3 is TGTGCCAGCAGCTTAAGGGTCTCTAGCGGGAGCGAGACCCAGTACTTC.

This clonotype was seen only once. V and J are TRBV18 and TRBJ2-6; D is possibly TRBD1 or TRBD2 (6 bases each). Germline-derived CDR1 and CDR2 are KGHSH and LQKENI. The CDR3 has 18 residues. The V and J ends lost 6 bases and 2 bases respectively, with 20 bases between them. CDR3 region: CASSLEGSGAPGANVLTF. The DNA for the CDR3 is TGTGCCAGCTCCCTAGAGGGATCGGGGGCCCCTGGGGCCAACGTCCTGACTTTC.

V gene TRBV12-3 or TRBV12-4 combines with J gene TRBJ2-5; 13 bases are shared with TRBD2. CDR3 length equals 18 residues. V lost 6 bases to trimming and J lost 5 bases; unmatched junction nucleotides: 15. The CDR3 reads CASSPGGWTSGSYETQYF. As DNA, the CDR3 is TGTGCCAGCAGCCCTGGGGGATGGACTAGCGGGAGCTATGAGACCCAGTACTTC.

This clonotype was detected many times. The J gene is TRBJ2-3, the V gene TRBV5-5; 7 bases align to TRBD2. The CDR3 runs to 15 residues. CDR1 SGHKS and CDR2 YYEKEE come from the germline V gene (reference sequence). V lost 1 base to trimming and J lost 4 bases; unmatched junction nucleotides: 6. The CDR3 sequence: CASSLIAGDADTQYF. In DNA form, the CDR3 reads TGTGCCAGCAGCTTGATCGCGGGAGATGCAGATACGCAGTATTTT.

The J gene is TRBJ2-4, the V gene TRBV21-1; the table gives TRBD1 as D, unverified against the DNA. TRBV21-1 is a known pseudogene. The CDR3 is made up of 17 amino acids. This CDR3 reads CASSNCLRDVLKNIQYF. CDR3 DNA sequence: TGTGCCAGCAGCAATTGTCTCCGGGATGTCCTCAAAAACATTCAGTACTTC.

This clonotype was recorded many times. The chain combines TRBV12-3 or TRBV12-4 with TRBJ1-5; D is undetermined. The CDR3 extends over 15 amino acids. Trimming took 4 bases from V and 0 from J, leaving 10 bases between them. The CDR3, as DNA: TGTGCCAGCAGTTCCAGAGGGTATAGCAATCAGCCCCAGCATTTT. This translates into CASSSRGYSNQPQHF.

This clonotype has just a few counts. The chain joins TRBV20-1 to TRBJ2-6, with D unresolved. The germline V gene encodes CDR1 DFQATT and CDR2 SNEGSKA (reference sequence). The CDR3 is made up of 14 amino acids. V was pared by 6 bases and J by 1 base, with 10 bases between. CDR3 nucleotide sequence: TGCAGTGCGGTGGGTATATCTGGGGCCAACGTCCTGACTTTC. Residues: CSAVGISGANVLTF.

The table lists this clonotype with many counts. This sequence joins TRBV6-6 and TRBJ1-1; D unclear. This CDR3 has 17 residues. Trimming took 0 bases from V and 5 from J, leaving 19 bases between them. Germline CDR1 is MNHNY and CDR2 is SVGAGI (reference sequence). CDR3 DNA: TGTGCCAGCAGTTACTCGAGGAGAGTGGCTGGAGGAACTGAAGCTTTCTTT. Protein product: CASSYSRRVAGGTEAFF.

A few counts support this clonotype. This sequence joins TRBV10-3 and TRBJ2-7, with a tentative D call TRBD2 (6 bases). The CDR3 runs 14 residues. CDR1 ENHRY and CDR2 SYGVKD come from the germline V gene. V gave up 3 bases and J gave up 2 bases, with 11 bases separating them. Written as DNA, the CDR3 is TGTGCCATCAGTGATGGGGGGAGTGCCTACGAGCAGTACGTC. Residues: CAISDGGSAYEQYV.

The rearrangement links TRBV20-1 to TRBJ2-1; TRBD1 matches 9 bases. The CDR3 length is 15 residues. Germline assignment: CDR1 DFQATT and CDR2 SNEGSKA (reference sequence). V dropped 3 bases and J dropped 7; count of bases not matched to a gene: 10. For the CDR3, the DNA is TGCAGTGCTAGTGCCCTGGGACAGGGTAGGAATGAGCAGTTCTTC. This gives the protein CSASALGQGRNEQFF.

This chain joins TRBV18 and TRBJ1-5, with 10 positions matching TRBD1. The junction had 2 bases not matched to a gene; V was cut back by 2 bases and J by 1 base. The length of the CDR3 is 16 residues. Germline V gene sequence: CDR1 KGHSH, CDR2 LQKENI. The CDR3 sequence: CASSPGTGDSNQPQHF. CDR3 coding DNA: TGTGCCAGCTCACCAGGGACAGGGGACAGCAATCAGCCCCAGCATTTT.

This clonotype was observed a handful of times. The gene calls are TRBV24-1 and TRBJ2-7; 10 positions match TRBD2. After removal of 6 bases from V and 2 bases from J, the junction contained 6 bases not matched to a gene. Germline lookup yields CDR1 KGHDR and CDR2 SFDVKD. There are 15 residues in the CDR3. The CDR3 protein is CATSKTSGSPYEQYF. CDR3 nucleotide sequence: TGTGCCACCAGTAAGACTAGCGGGTCCCCCTACGAGCAGTACTTC.

Regarding this clonotype: A read error is possible here, since a much larger clone lies one base away. The J gene is TRBJ2-7, the V gene TRBV15; the match to TRBD2 covers 10 bases. The CDR3 extends over 16 amino acids. CDR1 is LNHNV and CDR2 is YYDKDF in the germline V gene (reference sequence). The CDR3 DNA follows: TGTGCCACCAGCAGAGATCGCCTAGCGGGAGCTTACGAGCTGTACGTC. Its translation is CATSRDRLAGAYELYV.

The genes are TRBV4-3 and TRBJ1-2, with D tentatively TRBD1 (5 bases). The V gene lost 0 bases and the J gene lost 4 bases, with 18 bases spanning the gap. The CDR3 length is 17 residues. Germline V gene data show CDR1 as LGHNA and CDR2 as YSLEER. This chain's CDR3 is CASSQDNTGAWGYGYTF. CDR3 DNA: TGCGCCAGCAGCCAAGATAATACAGGAGCCTGGGGCTATGGCTACACCTTC.

This clonotype is labeled as medium-sized. The chain carries TRBV20-1 and TRBJ2-3; possibly TRBD2 for D (7 bases). The CDR3 has 14 residues. Germline-derived CDR1 and CDR2 are DFQATT and SNEGSKA (reference sequence). V lost 0 bases, J lost 4 bases, and 11 bases lay in between. The DNA for the CDR3 is TGCAGTGCTAGAGAAATAGGGGGGGCAGATACGCAGTATTTT. This translates into CSAREIGGADTQYF.